Judged by abundance, the clone carrying this T cell receptor (beta chain) is medium-sized (0.01 to 0.1%). This sample was taken from a study of metastatic and nonmetastatic thyroid tumors. With MiXCR, TCRdb called clones anew from the PCR reads. The profile covers some 22,000 clones, with approximately 21% appearing a single time and over 10% taken by the ten largest. With 0 bases removed from V and 1 base from J, the gap between germline ends came to 6 bases. Per germline, CDR1 MNHNS and CDR2 SASEGT. This CDR3 comprises 14 residues. There were no patients who had received any treatment before thyroid surgery.

The sequence derives from a male donor with papillary thyroid cancer or a benign thyroid nodule (not recorded which). Some clones in this sample may be carry-over from other donors' samples. Sequenced input: blood. The rearrangement joins TRBV6-1 to TRBJ1-1; D is unclear. CDR3 nucleotides: TGTGCCAGCAGTGAAGCTGCAGGGAACACTGAAGCTTTCTTT. Its protein product is CASSEAAGNTEAFF.